Sequencing of this T cell receptor (beta chain) was carried out in a study of T cell changes during pregnancy in multiple sclerosis. This CDR3 comprises 15 residues. V shed 0 bases and J shed 2 bases, with 9 bases lying between them. Germline V gives CDR1 SGHDT, CDR2 YYEEEE. The repertoire was sequenced with immunoSEQ multiplex PCR; TCRdb's copy has only in-frame clones and lacks some. The sample lists about 94,000 clones, just under 95% seen once, with about 0.78% in the top ten. The V call is TRBV5-6, the J call TRBJ1-3; D gene uncertain. This sequence originates from a female donor with multiple sclerosis, enrolled in a pregnancy study. The specimen comprised peripheral blood, sampled in the third trimester of pregnancy. For the CDR3, the DNA is TGTGCCAGCAGCTTGGCCCCGGGGACTGGAAACACCATATATTTT. It translates to CASSLAPGTGNTIYF.